The entry below describes one T cell receptor beta chain. These data are taken from a study of control samples from healthy donors and cancer patients. Germline CDR1 SQVTM, CDR2 ANQGSEA. The CDR3 runs 14 residues. Trimming stripped 2 bases from V and 0 bases from J, with 9 bases between. Generated by immunoSEQ multiplex PCR, the TCRdb table keeps only in-frame clones and is missing some. The sample carries 150,000 to 200,000 clones, more than 80% recorded once. The chain recombines TRBV29-1 with TRBJ2-3; D remains unclear. The sequence derives from a man aged 25 to 40 in good health. The sequenced material came from blood. The CDR3 DNA reads TGCAGCGTTGAATCATACTCTAGCACAGATACGCAGTATTTT. Its protein is CSVESYSSTDTQYF.